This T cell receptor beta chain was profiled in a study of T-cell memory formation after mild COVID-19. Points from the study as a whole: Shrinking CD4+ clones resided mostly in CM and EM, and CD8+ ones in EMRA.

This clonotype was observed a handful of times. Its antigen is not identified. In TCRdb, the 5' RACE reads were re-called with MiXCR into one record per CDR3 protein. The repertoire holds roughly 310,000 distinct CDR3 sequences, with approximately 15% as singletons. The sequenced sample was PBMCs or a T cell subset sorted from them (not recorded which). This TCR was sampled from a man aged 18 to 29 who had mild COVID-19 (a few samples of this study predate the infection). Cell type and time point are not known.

The CDR3 DNA follows: TGTGCCAGCAGACGGGTGAATACGCAGTATTTT. The encoded protein is CASRRVNTQYF. V usage is TRBV25-1 and J usage is TRBJ2-3; D call uncertain. The CDR3 has 11 amino acids. The V and J ends lost 6 bases and 7 bases respectively, with 8 bases between them. Germline loops: CDR1 MGHDK, CDR2 SYGVNS.